Included here is one T cell receptor (beta chain) sequence, with context. The data were obtained in a study of blood T cell repertoires in COVID-19. The protocol was immunoSEQ multiplex PCR, while the TCRdb copy is restricted to in-frame clones and leaves out a portion. The repertoire holds roughly 430,000 clones, with roughly 87% as singletons. Participants came from some 23 US areas, aged about 18 to 90 years. Germline CDR1 is SGHNT and CDR2 is YYREEE (reference sequence). V lost 6 bases, J lost 3 bases, and 3 bases stayed unmatched. The CDR3 covers 13 residues. The sequence was obtained from a woman in her forties with acute COVID-19. The genes are TRBV5-4 and TRBJ2-3; 8 bases are shared with TRBD1. Sequencing was performed on PBMCs or T cells enriched from blood (not recorded which). This CDR3 is CASTRTGTDTQYF. The DNA for the CDR3 is TGTGCCAGCACGAGGACAGGGACAGATACGCAGTATTTT.